Sequencing of this T cell receptor beta chain was carried out in a study of tumor-infiltrating lymphocytes in primary liver carcinoma. Study information: Treatment of the patients' primary liver carcinoma consisted of surgical resection.

A primer matching the constant region was used to make TCR beta cDNA from 450 to 550 ng of total RNA. Three nested multiplex PCR rounds, a slightly modified ARM-PCR method, built the TCR beta libraries. The opening two PCR rounds, nine to eleven cycles each, paired TRBV1-TRBV30 forward primers with a C-beta reverse primer. Via MiXCR, TCRdb re-called the multiplex PCR reads, giving one row per CDR3 protein. The sample contains approximately 300,000 distinct CDR3 sequences, about 62% of which appear only once. General study results and limits: The study found tumor-adjacent and tumor-blood pairs overlapped less than tumor region pairs.

This clonotype came up a few times. The antigen is undetermined. In addition to blood RNA drawn from unsorted whole blood, germline DNA was extracted. The germline V gene encodes CDR1 SGHRS and CDR2 YFSETQ. The CDR3 sequence is 15 residues long. The V and J ends lost 0 bases and 0 bases respectively, with 6 bases between them. The clonotype was recovered from a man aged 40-50 years with primary liver carcinoma and hepatitis B virus infection. Sequenced sample: peripheral blood. V gene TRBV5-1 combines with J gene TRBJ2-2; no clear D gene. The CDR3 DNA sequence: TGCGCCAGCAGCTTGGACGCGACGAACACCGGGGAGCTGTTTTTT. It encodes CASSLDATNTGELFF.